A selection of T cell receptor beta chains follows, all from one sample in a study of Graves' ophthalmopathy and Graves' hyperthyroidism. TCRdb redid the calling of the multiplex PCR reads with MiXCR, one entry per CDR3 protein. The table shows about 420,000 distinct CDR3 sequences, with around a fifth occurring only once. What was sequenced was peripheral blood. The receptor source for this set is a woman under 30 with stable Graves' hyperthyroidism. Each CDR3 is given with its conserved first and last residue. The D gene is left open where the match is weak. Where a row states a size, it is once, few, many or the class of an expanded clone; other rows omit it.

clone_size	d_call	v_call	j_call	cdr3_nt	cdr3_aa
.	.	TRBV19	TRBJ1-5	TGTGCCAGTACCGGTATAAATCGGGGGCTCAGCAATCAGCCCCAGCATTTT	CASTGINRGLSNQPQHF
.	TRBD1	TRBV28	TRBJ2-7	TGTGCCAGCAGAATATCTACCGGGACAGGGGTGGTACACGAGCAGTACTTC	CASRISTGTGVVHEQYF
many	.	TRBV19	TRBJ1-1	TGTGCCAGTAGTTTACAGAACATGAACACTGAAGCTTTCTTT	CASSLQNMNTEAFF
many	.	TRBV2	TRBJ1-5	TGTGCCAGCACGGGGCGCAGCAATCAGCCCCAGCATTTT	CASTGRSNQPQHF
many	.	TRBV12-3/TRBV12-4	TRBJ2-5	TGTGCCAGCAGTTCCGGGACCGAAGAGACCAAGTACTTC	CASSSGTEETKYF
.	TRBD1	TRBV6-2/TRBV6-3	TRBJ2-2	TGTGCCCTGAGGGGGCCCAGCGAGACCGGGGAGCTGTTTTTT	CALRGPSETGELFF
.	.	TRBV15	TRBJ1-5	TGTGCCACCAGCGGCCCCAGGGAGCCCCAGCATTTT	CATSGPREPQHF
many	TRBD1	TRBV12-3/TRBV12-4	TRBJ1-2	TGTGCCAGCAGTTTTGGGACAGGGGGCACGAACTATGGCTACACCTTC	CASSFGTGGTNYGYTF
many	TRBD1	TRBV12-3/TRBV12-4	TRBJ2-2	TGTGCCAGCAGTTTACCAACAGGGGGCTCCGGGGAGCTGTTTTTT	CASSLPTGGSGELFF
many	.	TRBV7-9	TRBJ2-5	TGTGCCAGCAGCTTCTTTAGGGGGGACCTTCAAGAGACCCAGTACTTC	CASSFFRGDLQETQYF
many	TRBD2	TRBV20-1	TRBJ2-7	TGCAGTGCTAGATCTTGGACTAGCGGGAGCCTAAGGGCGCAGTACTTC	CSARSWTSGSLRAQYF
many	.	TRBV6-5	TRBJ2-7	TGTGCCAGCAGTTATAGGGGGAGCGCCGAGCAGTACTTC	CASSYRGSAEQYF
many	TRBD1	TRBV20-1	TRBJ2-5	TGCAGTGCTGGGACAGCTATAGCGTATCAAGAGACCCAGTACTTC	CSAGTAIAYQETQYF
many	.	TRBV28	TRBJ2-7	TGTGCCAGCAGTTTCCTAGTGCCCTACGAGCAGTACTTC	CASSFLVPYEQYF
many	.	TRBV7-9	TRBJ2-3	TGTGCAATCCTACTAACTAGCACAGATACGCAGTATTTT	CAILLTSTDTQYF
.	.	TRBV6-1	TRBJ2-7	TGTGCCAGCAGCGGAGCAGACGAGCAGTACTTC	CASSGADEQYF
.	TRBD1	TRBV12-3/TRBV12-4	TRBJ1-6	TGTGCCAGCAGCCCCAGGACAGGGAGCTATAATTCACCCCTCCACTTT	CASSPRTGSYNSPLHF
many	.	TRBV11-3	TRBJ2-2	TGTGCCAGCAGCTTAGATCCCGGGGAGCTGTTTTTT	CASSLDPGELFF
many	.	TRBV6-1	TRBJ2-7	TGTGCCTCTAAGGACGCGATCTCCTACGAGCAGTACTTC	CASKDAISYEQYF
.	.	TRBV4-3	TRBJ1-5	TGCGCCAGCAGCCGAGAGATTAGCAATCAGCCCCAGCATTTT	CASSREISNQPQHF